The rows below give T cell receptor beta chains drawn from one sample of a study of regulatory T cells in long-lasting Graves disease. TCRdb analysed the multiplex PCR reads with MiXCR anew, one entry per CDR3 protein. The table lists fewer than 550,000 distinct CDR3 sequences, around 16% of them singletons. This sample also belongs to another study, concerning T cells in Graves' hyperthyroidism and ophthalmopathy.

This material consisted of peripheral blood mononuclear cells (PBMCs), taken at new diagnosis, from a patient treated with antithyroid drugs. These receptors were taken from a woman aged 40-60 years with Graves disease. Each CDR3 is given with its conserved first and last residue. A D gene is named only where the DNA matches it firmly. Clone size is given for some rows only: seen once, a few or many times, or a class if the clone is expanded.

CDR3: CASSLTDSKDGYTF
DNA: TGTGCCAGTAGTTTGACAGATAGTAAGGATGGCTACACCTTC
length: 14
D: .
J: TRBJ1-2
V: TRBV19
size: .

CDR3: CASQRQGVGYGYTF
DNA: TGTGCCAGCCAAAGACAGGGAGTGGGCTATGGCTACACCTTC
length: 14
D: TRBD1
J: TRBJ1-2
V: TRBV19
size: .

CDR3: CASSLFGGGGVYNEQFF
DNA: TGTGCCAGCAGCCTCTTCGGTGGCGGGGGGGTCTACAATGAGCAGTTCTTC
length: 17
D: TRBD2
J: TRBJ2-1
V: TRBV3-1
size: .

CDR3: CATSATSAATDTQYF
DNA: TGTGCCACCAGTGCGACGTCAGCAGCCACAGATACGCAGTATTTT
length: 15
D: .
J: TRBJ2-3
V: TRBV24-1
size: .

CDR3: CASSTRGNTEAFF
DNA: TGTGCCAGCAGCACCCGGGGGAACACTGAAGCTTTCTTT
length: 13
D: .
J: TRBJ1-1
V: TRBV2
size: many

CDR3: CSARDLQETQYF
DNA: TGCAGTGCTAGAGATCTCCAAGAGACCCAGTACTTC
length: 12
D: .
J: TRBJ2-5
V: TRBV20-1
size: many

CDR3: CASSVGTGATFTQYF
DNA: TGTGCCAGCAGCGTCGGGACAGGGGCCACGTTTACCCAGTACTTC
length: 15
D: TRBD1
J: TRBJ2-5
V: TRBV7-6
size: few

CDR3: CASSEFNGGSEKLFF
DNA: TGTGCCAGCAGTGAATTCAACGGAGGGAGTGAAAAACTGTTTTTT
length: 15
D: .
J: TRBJ1-4
V: TRBV6-1
size: many

CDR3: CSAPQAHSGNTIYF
DNA: TGCAGTGCCCCCCAGGCCCACTCTGGAAACACCATATATTTT
length: 14
D: .
J: TRBJ1-3
V: TRBV20-1
size: few

CDR3: CASSLRTGYYNEQFF
DNA: TGTGCCAGTAGTCTCAGGACAGGGTATTACAATGAGCAGTTCTTC
length: 15
D: TRBD1
J: TRBJ2-1
V: TRBV19
size: once

CDR3: CASSDRRQSYGYTF
DNA: TGTGCCAGCAGTGATCGGCGTCAGTCCTATGGCTACACCTTC
length: 14
D: .
J: TRBJ1-2
V: TRBV25-1
size: many

CDR3: CSVESARDTYTDTQYF
DNA: TGCAGCGTTGAGTCGGCCCGGGACACTTACACAGATACGCAGTATTTT
length: 16
D: .
J: TRBJ2-3
V: TRBV29-1
size: many